This record looks at one T cell receptor (beta chain) sequence and its context. The antigen it recognizes is unknown. The junction departs from germline at one end; a sequencing error may be responsible. This entry is derived from a study of T cells in Graves' hyperthyroidism and ophthalmopathy (dated by TCRdb to the late 2010s). Background on the whole study: Peripheral blood samples were taken at initial diagnosis, before any treatment was given. A discovery cohort of about 100 patients, roughly 43 with Graves' ophthalmopathy and fewer than 65 with stable Graves' hyperthyroidism, was used to find distinguishing TCR V-J signatures. Whether ophthalmopathy could be predicted prospectively was tested in an independent validation cohort made up of about 20 hyperthyroidism patients plus 17 patients who later progressed to ophthalmopathy. The approximately 90 discovery patients were divided at random into training and test sets in a 7:3 ratio. The study also compared thyroid tissue and blood T-cell repertoires from five or six Graves' hyperthyroidism patients. After sampling, hyperthyroidism patients received methimazole starting at 30 mg daily, and ophthalmopathy patients received high-dose intravenous methylprednisolone. TCR Vbeta CDR3 sequencing of approximately 140 peripheral blood samples (approximately 44 ophthalmopathy, 75 to 85 hyperthyroidism and around 17 progressor patients) is reported in the paper.

The paper's findings and limits, for the study overall: A model built on a 13 V-J signature distinguished ophthalmopathy from stable hyperthyroidism, reaching about 88% sensitivity and 81% to 83% specificity in cross-validation and 80%/75% in testing. During validation, the model predicted progression to ophthalmopathy a median of approximately 6 months ahead of onset, with around 70% sensitivity and 72% to 80% specificity. Sample size was not statistically predetermined, and investigators were not blinded to group allocation. Most expanded thyroid clonotypes (frequency above 0.001) were also detected in blood, suggesting blood repertoires may reflect thyroid immune responses.

Moderately to severely active disease, a Clinical Activity Score of at least 3, a NOSPECS grade of at least 4, and a duration under 3 months were present in ophthalmopathy patients. Patients with uncontrolled infections, other autoimmune diseases, pregnancy or lactation were excluded. Diagnoses were established on the basis of clinical symptoms, serum thyroxine and TRAb, thyroid ultrasound, and orbital computed tomography. PBMCs were isolated from more than 8 ml of fresh peripheral blood by Ficoll-Paque density gradient centrifugation. Trizol reagent was used to extract total RNA, and RNA quality was then checked on an Agilent 2100 Bioanalyzer. TCR beta CDR3 regions were amplified from RNA transcripts. For the first round of RT-PCR on the TCR CDR3, the HTBI primer set was used together with the Qiagen OneStep RT-PCR kit. A second multiplex PCR round built the libraries, followed by size selection and purification. Sequencing of the libraries was done on an Illumina HiSeq2000 using paired-end 100 bp reads. Processing in the source paper ran as follows. Raw data were processed with SOAPnuke, discarding reads with adapters, uncalled bases, mean Phred below 15, or no exact constant-primer or identifier match. COPE v1.2.5 was used to merge the high-quality paired reads, and each unique nucleotide sequence was defined as a clonotype. Clonotypes were aligned to IMGT TRBV, TRBD and TRBJ reference segments using MiTCR v1.1. Only V-J combinations with frequency above 0.0001, covering 99% to 99.2% of repertoires, were analysed. The TCS score was defined as F50 (clonal expansion) divided by E x V (chaos), with BLOSUM62-based TCRdist calculated between CDR3 peptides within each V-J. Welch's t-statistics and random forest reduced roughly 530 V-J features to roughly 13, which were used in a naive Bayes classifier (R e1071). TCRdb redid the processing of the public reads, applying fastp at Q25 and MiXCR, and retained in-frame beta chains. Identical CDR3 protein sequences are pooled into one entry, listed with their most common genes and DNA. The V and J calls shown here were made by TCRdb, not taken from the authors' results. Here the sample has 40,000 to 60,000 distinct CDR3 sequences; roughly 50% occur a single time. The ten most abundant clones make up just over 9% of the sample.

The germline V gene provides CDR1 SGDLS and CDR2 YYNGEE. The CDR3 runs 15 amino acids, cysteine and phenylalanine included. The DNA shown is the 45-base CDR3, in frame from base 1. The receptor was isolated from a woman aged 50 to 60 with Graves' ophthalmopathy. The sample taken for sequencing was blood. The chain is assembled from TRBV9 and TRBJ2-7, with a tentative D gene TRBD2 over 5 matching bases. The nucleotide sequence reads TGTGCCAGCAGCGTAGACGGCACAGAGGGTTACGAGCCGTACTTC. Its product reads: CASSVDGTEGYEPYF.